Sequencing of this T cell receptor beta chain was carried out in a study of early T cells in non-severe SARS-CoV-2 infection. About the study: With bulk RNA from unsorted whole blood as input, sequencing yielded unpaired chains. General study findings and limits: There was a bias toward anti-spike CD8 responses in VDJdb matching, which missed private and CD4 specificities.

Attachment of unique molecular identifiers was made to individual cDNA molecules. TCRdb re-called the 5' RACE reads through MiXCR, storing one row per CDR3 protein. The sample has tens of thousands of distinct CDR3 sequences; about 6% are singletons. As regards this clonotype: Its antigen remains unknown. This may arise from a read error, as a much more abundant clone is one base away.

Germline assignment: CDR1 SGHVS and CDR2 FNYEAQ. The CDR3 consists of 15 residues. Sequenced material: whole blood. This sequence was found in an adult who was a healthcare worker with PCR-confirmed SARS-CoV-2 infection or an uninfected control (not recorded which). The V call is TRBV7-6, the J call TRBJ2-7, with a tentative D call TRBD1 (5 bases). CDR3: CVSSLARESGYEQYF. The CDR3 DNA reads TGTGTCAGCAGCTTAGCCAGGGAAAGTGGGTACGAGCAGTACTTC. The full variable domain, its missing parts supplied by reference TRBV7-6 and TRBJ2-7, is GAGVSQSPRYKVTKRGQDVALRCDPISGHVSLYWYRQALGQGPEFLTYFNYEAQQDKSGLPNDRFSAERPEGSISTLTIQRTEQRDSAMYRCVSSLARESGYEQYFGPGTRLTVT.